The 23 T cell receptor beta chains reported below all come from one sample, sequenced in a study of control samples from healthy donors and cancer patients. The protocol was immunoSEQ multiplex PCR, while the TCRdb copy is restricted to in-frame clones and leaves out a portion. Of 9,500 to 15,000 clones in the sample, more than 75% were seen once. Material: formalin-fixed, paraffin-embedded tissue. These receptors all come from a male donor with melanoma.

With regard to this clone: Compared with germline, one end of the junction differs, possibly owing to a read error. The V and J genes are TRBV5-1 and TRBJ2-6; 16 bases line up with TRBD2. Germline V CDR1 and CDR2: SGHRS, YFSETQ. This CDR3 is 19 amino acids long. CDR3 coding DNA: TGCGCCAGCAGCTCGGGACTAGCGGGAGGGCCTGACGGGGCCAACGTCCCGACTTTC. Translating it yields CASSSGLAGGPDGANVPTF. Looking up the rest from reference TRBV5-1 and TRBJ2-6 gives the full variable domain: KAGVTQTPRYLIKTRGQQVTLSCSPISGHRSVSWYQQTPGQGLQFLFEYFSETQRNKGNFPGRFSGRQFSNSRSEMNVSTLELGDSALYLCASSSGLAGGPDGANVPTFGAGSRLTVL.

This chain uses TRBV5-4 with TRBJ2-7; D is uncertain. Germline lookup yields CDR1 SGHNT and CDR2 YYREEE (reference sequence). The ends were cut back, 1 base at V and 4 bases at J, with 6 bases in the middle. The CDR3 runs 12 residues. The CDR3 DNA follows: TGTGCCAGCAGCTTGATGAGTTACGAGCAGTACGTC. It encodes CASSLMSYEQYV.

The V call is TRBV19, the J call TRBJ1-2; the D gene is possibly TRBD1 (5 bases). There are 14 residues in the CDR3. Germline V gene sequence: CDR1 LNHDA, CDR2 SQIVND (reference sequence). Deletions cut 7 bases from V and 1 base from J, with 13 bases between. CDR3: CASTHPGFNYGYTF. In DNA, the CDR3 is TGTGCCAGTACCCATCCAGGGTTTAACTATGGCTACACCTTC.

The chain has TRBV19 and TRBJ1-4, with D unclear. The CDR3 runs 13 residues. The germline gives CDR1 LNHDA, CDR2 SQIVND (reference sequence). The V end was cut by 3 bases, the J end by 8 bases, with 10 bases between. CDR3 sequence reads: CASSIRHREKLFF. The CDR3 DNA reads as TGTGCCAGTAGTATTCGTCACAGAGAAAAACTGTTTTTT.

The chain couples TRBV9 to TRBJ1-6; 9 positions agree with TRBD1. Germline V gene lookup returns CDR1 SGDLS and CDR2 YYNGEE. Trimming cost V 3 bases and J 9 bases; bases outside gene matches: 7. CDR3 length: 15 amino acids. The CDR3 sequence: CASSAKGQGSSPLHF. Written as DNA, the CDR3 is TGTGCCAGCAGCGCCAAGGGACAGGGAAGTTCACCCCTCCACTTT.

This clone was recorded only once. The chain has TRBV6-1 and TRBJ1-5; possibly TRBD1 for D (6 bases). The CDR3 loop spans 16 amino acids. Germline lookup yields CDR1 MNHNS and CDR2 SASEGT. V was shortened by 2 bases and J by 6 bases, with 17 bases between the two germline ends. CDR3 in amino acids: CASSEFTGLFLQPQHF. The CDR3 DNA reads TGTGCCAGCAGTGAATTTACAGGGTTATTTCTTCAGCCCCAGCATTTT.

This sequence joins TRBV6-4 and TRBJ1-2, with D maybe TRBD1 (5 bases). This CDR3 comprises 16 residues. CDR1 and CDR2 from the germline V gene are MRHNA and SNTAGT. Trimming cost V 4 bases and J 2 bases, with 17 bases left between them. The DNA for the CDR3 is TGTGCCAGCAGTGGGCGGATAGGACGGACAAACTATGGCTACACCTTC. This translates into CASSGRIGRTNYGYTF.

This clone was counted once. This chain links TRBV6-2 or TRBV6-3 with TRBJ2-3, with TRBD2 as a possible D gene (6 bases). This CDR3 is built from 15 residues. The V gene's germline CDR1 is MNHEY and CDR2 SVGEGT. With 3 bases removed from V and 2 bases from J, the gap between germline ends came to 12 bases. The DNA of the CDR3 is TGTGCCAGCAGTTATAAGGGACTGAACACAGATACGCAGTATTTT. Translated: CASSYKGLNTDTQYF.

This clone appeared a single time. The DNA for the CDR3 is TGTGCCACAGTAATCCGAGGAACAAACACTGAAGCTTTCTTT. It specifies CATVIRGTNTEAFF. The rearrangement joins TRBV7-8 to TRBJ1-1; D ambiguous. The ends were cut back, 10 bases at V and 2 bases at J, with 17 bases in the middle. Germline V gene lookup returns CDR1 SGHVS and CDR2 FQNEAQ. The CDR3 has 14 residues.

This chain joins TRBV7-2 and TRBJ2-3; D ambiguous. CDR1 is SGHTA and CDR2 is FQGNSA in the germline V gene. CDR3 length: 12 residues. The germline V and J ends were trimmed by 2 bases and 7 bases, with 7 bases remaining between them. The CDR3 DNA sequence: TGTGCCAGCAGCTTATCCGGATATACGCAGTATTTT. It yields the protein CASSLSGYTQYF.

The V gene is TRBV19, the J gene TRBJ2-1; TRBD1 is a possible D gene (6 bases). Germline-derived CDR1 and CDR2 are LNHDA and SQIVND (reference sequence). With 3 bases removed from V and 4 bases from J, the gap between germline ends came to 13 bases. This CDR3 spans 15 amino acids. CDR3: CASSIQGTIYNEQFF. CDR3 bases: TGTGCCAGTAGTATCCAGGGGACCATATACAATGAGCAGTTCTTC.

This chain uses TRBV27 with TRBJ2-1, with D perhaps matching TRBD1 or TRBD2 (6 bases each). This CDR3 is built from 21 residues. Germline V lookup: CDR1 MNHEY, CDR2 SMNVEV (reference sequence). The V and J ends lost 8 bases and 0 bases respectively, with 32 bases between them. The CDR3, as DNA: TGTGCCAGCGAATATAGGGGGACACAAACTAGCCGGTCCGTCTCCTACAATGAGCAGTTCTTC. Translating it yields CASEYRGTQTSRSVSYNEQFF.

The CDR3 here is CASRGDRGQMRTEAFF. In DNA form, the CDR3 reads TGTGCCAGCAGGGGCGACAGGGGGCAAATGAGGACTGAAGCTTTCTTT. The chain carries TRBV2 and TRBJ1-1; 10 bases fit TRBD1. The trim removed 6 bases at V and 5 bases at J, leaving 12 bases unmatched. This CDR3 is 16 amino acids long. Germline V gives CDR1 SNHLY, CDR2 FYNNEI.

A note on this clone: Other DNA sequences in this specimen translate into the identical CDR3. This chain connects TRBV7-9 to TRBJ2-1; 11 bases are shared with TRBD1. Germline V gives CDR1 SEHNR, CDR2 FQNEAQ (reference sequence). The junction had 3 bases not matched to a gene; V was cut back by 0 bases and J by 5 bases. The CDR3 has 16 amino acids. CDR3: CASSLAGQGANNEQFF. For the CDR3, the DNA is TGTGCCAGCAGCTTAGCTGGACAGGGGGCGAACAATGAGCAGTTCTTC.

The V and J genes are TRBV5-1 and TRBJ2-1; 8 bases match TRBD2. The CDR3 sequence is 15 residues long. Germline V gene data show CDR1 as SGHRS and CDR2 as YFSETQ. V lost 4 bases, J lost 4 bases, and 7 bases stayed unmatched. The CDR3 sequence is CASSPLAGTYNEQFF. CDR3 nucleotides: TGCGCCAGCAGCCCCCTAGCGGGTACATACAATGAGCAGTTCTTC.

The J gene is TRBJ2-5, the V gene TRBV10-3; D not certain. The CDR3 contains 14 residues. Trimming cost V 6 bases and J 1 base, with 12 bases left between them. Germline lookup yields CDR1 ENHRY and CDR2 SYGVKD. CDR3 bases: TGTGCCATCAGCAAAAGCGCACTCCAAGAGACCCAGTACTTC. Translated, it gives CAISKSALQETQYF.

This chain links TRBV6-2 or TRBV6-3 with TRBJ1-5, with 12 nucleotides matching TRBD1. Per germline, CDR1 MNHEY and CDR2 SVGEGT. The CDR3 runs 18 residues. The ends lost 5 bases at V and 1 base at J; junction bases unmatched: 9. The CDR3 is CASSPGTGGAGSNQPQHF. CDR3 DNA: TGTGCCAGCAGTCCCGGGACAGGGGGCGCGGGGAGCAATCAGCCCCAGCATTTT.

The gene calls are TRBV11-2 and TRBJ2-6, with D perhaps matching TRBD1 (6 bases). The CDR3 is made up of 18 amino acids. Per the germline V gene, CDR1 is SGHAT and CDR2 is FQNNGV. With 3 bases removed from V and 4 bases from J, the gap between germline ends came to 19 bases. The CDR3 sequence is CASSFSVIQGPGANVLTF. Here the CDR3 DNA reads TGTGCCAGCAGCTTTTCAGTGATACAGGGCCCCGGGGCCAACGTCCTGACTTTC.

The CDR3 bases are TGTGCCAGTAGTAACCCCCGACTAGCGGAGACCACAGATACGCAGTATTTT. It translates to CASSNPRLAETTDTQYF. The rearrangement joins TRBV19 to TRBJ2-3; 9 nucleotides agree with TRBD2. V lost 4 bases, J lost 2 bases, and 10 bases stayed unmatched. Germline V CDR1 and CDR2: LNHDA, SQIVND (reference sequence). This CDR3 has 17 residues.

This clone has just a few counts. The chain recombines TRBV14 with TRBJ2-1; 16 bases map to TRBD2. There are 19 residues in the CDR3. V lost 1 base, J lost 7 bases, and 10 bases stayed unmatched. The germline V gene has CDR1 SGHDN and CDR2 FVKESK. The CDR3, as DNA: TGTGCCAGCAGCCAAGTGGGGACTAGCGGGAGGGCCGTGCGAAATGAGCAGTTCTTC. This gives the protein CASSQVGTSGRAVRNEQFF.

This sequence joins TRBV10-3 and TRBJ2-7; D unresolved. CDR1 and CDR2 from the germline V gene are ENHRY and SYGVKD. V was shortened by 6 bases and J by 3 bases, with 18 bases between the two germline ends. This CDR3 region has 15 residues. The CDR3 here is CAISSRGVSGYEQYV. CDR3 in DNA: TGTGCCATCAGCTCCCGAGGAGTTTCCGGCTACGAGCAGTACGTC.

V and J are TRBV13 and TRBJ1-3, with D perhaps TRBD1 (5 bases). Trimming removed 5 bases at V and 1 base at J, with 9 bases between. The CDR3 length is 14 residues. CDR1 and CDR2 from the germline V gene are PRHDT and FYEKMQ (reference sequence). The CDR3 DNA follows: TGTGCCAGCAGCCCGGGACCTTCTGGAAACACCATATATTTT. It yields the protein CASSPGPSGNTIYF.

CDR3 sequence reads: CASSLSGQRTDTQYF. The CDR3 DNA reads as TGTGCCAGCAGCTTAAGCGGACAGCGCACAGATACGCAGTATTTT. The chain employs TRBV7-2 and TRBJ2-3; possibly TRBD1 for D (6 bases). The CDR3 sequence is 15 residues long. V was shortened by 2 bases and J by 1 base, with 10 bases between the two germline ends. The germline V gene has CDR1 SGHTA and CDR2 FQGNSA.